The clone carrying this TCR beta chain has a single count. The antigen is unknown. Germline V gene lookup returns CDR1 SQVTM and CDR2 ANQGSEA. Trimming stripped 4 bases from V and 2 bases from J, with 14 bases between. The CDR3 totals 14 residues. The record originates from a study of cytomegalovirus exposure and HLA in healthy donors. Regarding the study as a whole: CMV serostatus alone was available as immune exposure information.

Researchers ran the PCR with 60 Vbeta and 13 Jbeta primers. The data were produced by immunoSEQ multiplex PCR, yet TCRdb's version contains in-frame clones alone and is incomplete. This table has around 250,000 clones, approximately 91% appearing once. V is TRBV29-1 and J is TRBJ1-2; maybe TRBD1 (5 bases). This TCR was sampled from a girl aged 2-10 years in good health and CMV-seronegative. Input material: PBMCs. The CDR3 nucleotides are TGCAGCGTTGTGGCGGGGGTTGGCAACTATGGCTACACCTTC. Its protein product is CSVVAGVGNYGYTF.